Below, 8 T cell receptor beta chains from the same sample are listed, as sequenced in a study of CD8 T cell repertoires and HIV-1 epitope variants. Generated by immunoSEQ multiplex PCR, the TCRdb table keeps only in-frame clones and is missing some. The repertoire consists of 95,000 or so clones, with more than 65% occurring once and the leading ten covering around 24%. The sequenced material came from uncultured baseline CD8+ T cells from peripheral blood mononuclear cells (PBMCs). Every receptor here comes from a male donor with HIV.

CDR3 protein: CASSLSRVSTEAFF. The DNA for the CDR3 is TGTGCCAGCAGTTTATCCCGCGTGAGCACTGAAGCTTTCTTT. This sequence joins TRBV27 and TRBJ1-1; D is uncertain. Deletions cut 0 bases from V and 4 bases from J, with 9 bases between. CDR3 size: 14 residues. Germline lookup yields CDR1 MNHEY and CDR2 SMNVEV (reference sequence).

This chain connects TRBV18 to TRBJ2-7; 9 positions match TRBD1. This CDR3 comprises 16 residues. With V trimmed by 2 bases and J by 3 bases, 8 bases remained unmatched. The germline gives CDR1 KGHSH, CDR2 LQKENI. The CDR3 DNA sequence: TGTGCCAGCTCACCAAGGCCGGGACAGGGCCTCTACGAGCAGTACTTC. Translation gives CASSPRPGQGLYEQYF.

This clone was seen only a few times. The chain carries TRBV7-3 and TRBJ2-5, with TRBD2 matching 7 bases. Looked up from germline, CDR1 is SGHTA and CDR2 is FQGTGA. V was pared by 2 bases and J by 2 bases, with 5 bases of the junction left unmatched. This CDR3 is built from 15 residues. CDR3 nucleotide sequence: TGTGCCAGCAGCTTACAGCGGGGACCACAAGAGACCCAGTACTTC. It codes for CASSLQRGPQETQYF. Full variable domain (rest looked up from reference TRBV7-3 and TRBJ2-5): GAGVSQTPSNKVTEKGKYVELRCDPISGHTALYWYRQSLGQGPEFLIYFQGTGAADDSGLPNDRFFAVRPEGSVSTLKIQRTERGDSAVYLCASSLQRGPQETQYFGPGTRLLVL.

This clone was seen once. The V and J genes are TRBV27 and TRBJ2-7; a weak D match, TRBD1 (5 bases). The CDR3 spans 12 residues. V was shortened by 8 bases and J by 3 bases, with 11 bases between the two germline ends. The germline gives CDR1 MNHEY, CDR2 SMNVEV (reference sequence). The CDR3 spells CASGASYYEQYF. The DNA of the CDR3 is TGTGCCAGCGGGGCGAGTTACTACGAGCAGTACTTC.

J is TRBJ2-7 and V is TRBV10-2, with D possibly being TRBD2 (5 bases). The CDR3 has 16 residues. CDR1 is WSHSY, CDR2 SAAADI, per germline. With 10 bases removed from V and 0 bases from J, the gap between germline ends came to 22 bases. CDR3 in amino acids: CANTLQRLHFSYEQYF. The CDR3 coding sequence is TGCGCCAATACGTTACAGCGACTACATTTCTCCTACGAGCAGTACTTC.

This chain joins TRBV7-2 and TRBJ1-6; 7 bases are shared with TRBD1. Trimming at V came to 2 bases and at J to 10 bases, leaving 5 bases not matched to a gene. CDR3 length: 14 residues. Germline V gene data show CDR1 as SGHTA and CDR2 as FQGNSA. CDR3 nucleotide sequence: TGTGCCAGCAGCTTAAGACAGGGCCGGTCACCCCTCCACTTT. Residues: CASSLRQGRSPLHF.

The V gene is TRBV7-2, the J gene TRBJ2-1; no reliable D call. V gave up 5 bases and J gave up 9 bases, with 20 bases separating them. The CDR3 consists of 15 residues. Germline V gene data show CDR1 as SGHTA and CDR2 as FQGNSA. CDR3 loop: CASSTPGISYGEQFF. The CDR3 DNA sequence: TGTGCCAGCAGCACCCCGGGTATCAGTTACGGTGAGCAGTTCTTC.

This clone showed up just a few times. The chain employs TRBV7-3 and TRBJ2-1; D remains unclear. In germline, CDR1 is SGHTA, CDR2 FQGTGA. CDR3 length equals 14 residues. Trimming pared 4 bases from V and 8 bases from J, leaving 15 bases between. The CDR3 sequence: CASSSDVSGDEQFF. The CDR3 nucleotides are TGTGCCAGCAGCTCCGATGTCAGTGGGGATGAGCAGTTCTTC.